The subject of this entry is one T cell receptor beta chain. Between the trimmed V and J ends, which lost 3 bases and 11 bases, there was a span of 10 bases. Germline V lookup: CDR1 LNHDA, CDR2 SQIVND (reference sequence). CDR3 length: 11 amino acids. The source of the sample is a study of blood T cell repertoires in COVID-19. Sequencing used immunoSEQ multiplex PCR; TCRdb keeps in-frame clones, though not all of them. The table includes under 450,000 clones, about 91% detected once. The V and J genes are TRBV19 and TRBJ1-1, with D possibly TRBD1 on 5 matching bases. The receptor comes from a woman in her forties or fifties with COVID-19, enrolled during active disease. Material: peripheral blood. The CDR3 here is CASSIQGWAFF. CDR3 DNA: TGTGCCAGTAGTATTCAGGGCTGGGCTTTCTTT.